This TCR beta chain was profiled in a study of blood T cell repertoires in COVID-19. Turning to the study itself: From the United States, Italy and Spain came samples of acute and convalescent COVID-19.

Followed longitudinally, the Seattle patients had been enrolled during active infection. Study processing details: By means of reference gene primer amplification, nucleated cell counts were estimated. Data came from immunoSEQ multiplex PCR; TCRdb stores just in-frame clones and leaves some out. V, J and clone size were drawn from that table, and D and trimming were deduced from the DNA. The data show about 200,000 clones, around 79% seen once. There are a few counts of this clone. J lost 4 bases, V lost 0 bases, and 12 bases had no gene match. Germline V lookup: CDR1 LNHDA, CDR2 SQIVND (reference sequence). The CDR3 contains 18 residues.

Material: peripheral blood. The chain has TRBV19 and TRBJ1-5; 7 nucleotides match TRBD1. This TCR derives from a woman between 35 and 50 years old with COVID-19, enrolled during active disease. The chain's CDR3 is CASSIDLSYRQGNQPQHF. The DNA of the CDR3 is TGTGCCAGTAGTATAGATCTCTCCTACAGACAGGGTAATCAGCCCCAGCATTTT.